This T cell receptor beta chain was retrieved from a study of T cells in Graves' hyperthyroidism and ophthalmopathy. PBMCs were derived from more than 8 ml fresh peripheral blood. There were TCR beta CDR3 regions amplified from RNA transcripts. The TCR CDR3 first-round RT-PCR relied on the HTBI primer set. One entry per CDR3 protein results from TCRdb running MiXCR on the multiplex PCR reads. The sample has 30,000 to 45,000 distinct CDR3 sequences, 40% to 65% seen once. V was trimmed by 2 bases and J by 8 bases, leaving 18 bases between them. Germline values: CDR1 MNHEY, CDR2 SMNVEV (reference sequence). The CDR3 has 15 residues.

The origin of this receptor is a middle-aged man with Graves' ophthalmopathy. Sequenced: blood. The genes are TRBV27 and TRBJ1-2; D unresolved. The CDR3 loop reads CASSLGSIWSEGYTF. CDR3 nucleotides: TGTGCCAGCAGTTTAGGAAGCATCTGGTCGGAAGGCTACACCTTC.